The 13 T cell receptor beta chains reported below all come from one sample, sequenced in a study of memory CD4+ T cells and cytomegalovirus serostatus. The assay was immunoSEQ multiplex PCR, and TCRdb's table has in-frame clones only and misses some. The profile shows about 50,000 clones, around 80% of them singletons. The sort gate was single viable CD3+CD4+CD8-CD45RO+ cells for memory CD4+ T cells. Sequencing used memory CD4+ T cells from blood. Receptor source: an adult in good health and CMV-seronegative.

This clone has just a few counts. The gene calls are TRBV19 and TRBJ2-3, with 8 bases that match TRBD2. CDR1 LNHDA and CDR2 SQIVND come from the germline V gene (reference sequence). The ends lost 1 base at V and 4 bases at J; junction bases unmatched: 4. The CDR3 consists of 15 residues. The CDR3 DNA is TGTGCCAGTAGTATAGGTCGGCGGGAGGCAGATACGCAGTATTTT. Translated, it gives CASSIGRREADTQYF.

The rearrangement uses TRBV9 and TRBJ1-2; D unclear. V lost 2 bases and J lost 2, with 7 bases in between. The germline V gene has CDR1 SGDLS and CDR2 YYNGEE. This CDR3 is built from 13 residues. In DNA, the CDR3 is TGTGCCAGCAGCGTGAACAGCAACTATGGCTACACCTTC. Residues: CASSVNSNYGYTF.

The gene calls are TRBV28 and TRBJ1-1; TRBD1 might be the D (5 bases). CDR3 length: 14 amino acids. Trimming shortened V by 6 bases and J by 0 bases, and 11 bases separated the two germline ends. Looked up from germline, CDR1 is MDHEN and CDR2 is SYDVKM. Written as DNA, the CDR3 is TGTGCCAGCAGGAGTGGGACGGTGAACACTGAAGCTTTCTTT. Protein product: CASRSGTVNTEAFF.

This clone has only a few counts. In the same sample, other DNA sequences code for this CDR3. This sequence joins TRBV19 and TRBJ2-7; maybe TRBD1 (6 bases). The germline V gene has CDR1 LNHDA and CDR2 SQIVND (reference sequence). The CDR3 length is 14 residues. Deletions cut 6 bases from V and 0 bases from J, with 12 bases between. The CDR3 spells CASSPGDNSYEQYF. The CDR3 DNA reads as TGTGCCAGTAGCCCTGGGGACAACTCCTACGAGCAGTACTTC.

J is TRBJ2-4 and V is TRBV27; D tentatively fits TRBD1 or TRBD2 (6 bases each). Germline CDR1 reads MNHEY; CDR2 reads SMNVEV (reference sequence). The CDR3 loop spans 13 amino acids. CDR3: CTSGGQGRYIQYF. The CDR3 nucleotides read TGTACCTCTGGGGGGCAGGGACGTTACATTCAGTACTTC.

The chain joins TRBV2 to TRBJ2-1; TRBD2 is a possible D gene (6 bases). The CDR3 extends over 13 amino acids. V lost 4 bases and J 4 bases, leaving 8 bases between the germline ends. Per the germline V gene, CDR1 is SNHLY and CDR2 is FYNNEI. This CDR3 is CASSVGLYNEQFF. DNA of the CDR3: TGTGCCAGCAGTGTGGGACTGTACAATGAGCAGTTCTTC.

This sequence joins TRBV30 and TRBJ2-1, with D unresolved. Germline loops: CDR1 GTSNPN, CDR2 SVGIG (reference sequence). CDR3 length: 11 residues. V was trimmed by 1 base and J by 7 bases, leaving 5 bases between them. CDR3 sequence (DNA): TGTGCCTGGAGTGGAGAAAATGAGCAGTTCTTC. Amino acid sequence: CAWSGENEQFF.

This chain connects TRBV27 to TRBJ1-4; TRBD1 matches at 10 bases. This CDR3 contains 15 residues. Losses at the gene ends were 5 bases for V and 7 bases for J; bases not matched to a gene: 7. The germline gives CDR1 MNHEY, CDR2 SMNVEV (reference sequence). The CDR3 DNA sequence: TGTGCCAGCAGTCCGCGGACAGGGGGGGGTGAAAAACTGTTTTTT. Amino acids: CASSPRTGGGEKLFF. The variable domain in full, with the rest retrieved from reference TRBV27 and TRBJ1-4, is EAQVTQNPRYLITVTGKKLTVTCSQNMNHEYMSWYRQDPGLGLRQIYYSMNVEVTDKGDVPEGYKVSRKEKRNFPLILESPSPNQTSLYFCASSPRTGGGEKLFFGSGTQLSVL.

V usage is TRBV28 and J usage is TRBJ2-1, with D unclear. This CDR3 spans 11 amino acids. Germline V gives CDR1 MDHEN, CDR2 SYDVKM. Deletions cut 3 bases from V and 8 bases from J, with 5 bases between. CDR3 coding DNA: TGTGCCAGCAGTTTTGAGGATGAGCAGTTCTTC. The encoded protein is CASSFEDEQFF.

As for this clone: Other DNA sequences in the same sample also yield this CDR3. The V call is TRBV6-1, the J call TRBJ1-2; 7 nucleotides line up with TRBD1. Trimming took 5 bases from V and 3 from J; bases not matched to a gene: 3. This CDR3 comprises 13 residues. CDR1 and CDR2 from the germline V gene are MNHNS and SASEGT. The chain's CDR3 is CASSTGTDYGYTF. CDR3 nucleotides: TGTGCCAGCAGTACCGGGACAGACTATGGCTACACCTTC.

The DNA for the CDR3 is TGTGCTAGTGGTTTGCTTTGGGAGCAGTACTTC. Translation gives CASGLLWEQYF. The chain combines TRBV12-5 with TRBJ2-7; D gene uncertain. CDR3 size: 11 residues. Germline V lookup: CDR1 LGHNT, CDR2 FRNRAP. The ends were cut back, 2 bases at V and 7 bases at J, with 6 bases in the middle.

A remark on this clone: This CDR3 is also generated by other DNA sequences in the sample. The chain uses TRBV2 and TRBJ1-5; possibly TRBD1 for D (5 bases). The CDR3 sequence is 15 residues long. V dropped 2 bases and J dropped 2 bases, with 10 bases sitting between them. The germline V gene encodes CDR1 SNHLY and CDR2 FYNNEI. CDR3 sequence: CASSEQGKGNQPQHF. DNA for the CDR3: TGTGCCAGCAGTGAACAGGGTAAGGGCAATCAGCCCCAGCATTTT.

The J gene is TRBJ2-3, the V gene TRBV10-1, with D possibly TRBD2 on 5 matching bases. V dropped 8 bases and J dropped 1 base, with 10 bases sitting between them. The CDR3 contains 13 residues. CDR1 and CDR2 (germline): WNHNN, SYGVQD (reference sequence). This CDR3 reads CASGEAGTDTQYF. DNA of the CDR3: TGCGCCAGCGGAGAAGCGGGCACAGATACGCAGTATTTT.